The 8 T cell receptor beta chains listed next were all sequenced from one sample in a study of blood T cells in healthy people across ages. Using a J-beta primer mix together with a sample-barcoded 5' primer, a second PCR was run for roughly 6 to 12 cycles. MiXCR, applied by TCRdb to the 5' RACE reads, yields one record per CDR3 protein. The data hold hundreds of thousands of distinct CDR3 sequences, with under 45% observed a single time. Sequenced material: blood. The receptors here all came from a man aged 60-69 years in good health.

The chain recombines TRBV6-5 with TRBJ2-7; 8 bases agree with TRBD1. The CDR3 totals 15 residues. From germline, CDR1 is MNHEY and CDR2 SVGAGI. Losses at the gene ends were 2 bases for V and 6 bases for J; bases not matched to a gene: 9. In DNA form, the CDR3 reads TGTGCCAGCAGTTACCTCCGGGACAGGCGCCGCGAGCAGTACTTC. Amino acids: CASSYLRDRRREQYF.

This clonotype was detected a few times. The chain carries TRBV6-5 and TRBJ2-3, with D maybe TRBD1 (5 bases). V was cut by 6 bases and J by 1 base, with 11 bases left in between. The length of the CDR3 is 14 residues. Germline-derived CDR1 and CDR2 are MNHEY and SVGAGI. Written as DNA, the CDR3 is TGTGCCAGCAGACTTAGGGGCGGCACAGATACGCAGTATTTT. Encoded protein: CASRLRGGTDTQYF.

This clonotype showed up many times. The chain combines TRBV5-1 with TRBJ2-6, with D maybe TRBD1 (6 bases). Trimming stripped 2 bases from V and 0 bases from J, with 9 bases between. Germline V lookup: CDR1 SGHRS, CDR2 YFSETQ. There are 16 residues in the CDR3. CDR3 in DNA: TGCGCCAGCAGCTTAACAGGGACCTCTGGGGCCAACGTCCTGACTTTC. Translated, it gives CASSLTGTSGANVLTF. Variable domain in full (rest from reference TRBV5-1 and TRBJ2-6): KAGVTQTPRYLIKTRGQQVTLSCSPISGHRSVSWYQQTPGQGLQFLFEYFSETQRNKGNFPGRFSGRQFSNSRSEMNVSTLELGDSALYLCASSLTGTSGANVLTFGAGSRLTVL.

CDR3 sequence: CASSFSGTDYGYTF. The DNA for the CDR3 is TGCGCCAGCAGCTTCAGCGGGACCGACTATGGCTACACCTTC. V and J are TRBV5-1 and TRBJ1-2; weak D call: TRBD1 (5 bases). Between the trimmed V and J ends, which lost 2 bases and 3 bases, there was a span of 11 bases. Per germline, CDR1 SGHRS and CDR2 YFSETQ. The CDR3 sequence is 14 residues long.

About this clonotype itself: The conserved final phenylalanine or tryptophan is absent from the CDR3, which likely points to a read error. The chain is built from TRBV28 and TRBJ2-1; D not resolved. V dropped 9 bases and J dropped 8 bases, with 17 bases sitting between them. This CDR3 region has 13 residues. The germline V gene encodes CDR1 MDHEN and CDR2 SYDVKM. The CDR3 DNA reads TGTGCCAGTAACGGTGTGTACACCGATGAGCAGTTCGTC. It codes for CASNGVYTDEQFV.

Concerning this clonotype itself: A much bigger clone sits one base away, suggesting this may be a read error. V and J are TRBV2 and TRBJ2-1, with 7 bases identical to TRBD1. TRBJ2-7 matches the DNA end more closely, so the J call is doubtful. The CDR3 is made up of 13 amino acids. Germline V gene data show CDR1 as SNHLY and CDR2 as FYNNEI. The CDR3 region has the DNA TGTGCCAACTCCGGACAGGCTTACAATGAGCAGTACTTC. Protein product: CANSGQAYNEQYF.

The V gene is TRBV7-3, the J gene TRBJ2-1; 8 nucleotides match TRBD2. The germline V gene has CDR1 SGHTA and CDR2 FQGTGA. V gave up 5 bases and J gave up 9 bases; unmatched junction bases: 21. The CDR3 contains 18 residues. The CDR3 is CASSLTRALAGKGGEQFF. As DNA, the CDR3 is TGTGCCAGCAGCCTCACCCGTGCATTAGCGGGGAAAGGTGGTGAGCAGTTCTTC.

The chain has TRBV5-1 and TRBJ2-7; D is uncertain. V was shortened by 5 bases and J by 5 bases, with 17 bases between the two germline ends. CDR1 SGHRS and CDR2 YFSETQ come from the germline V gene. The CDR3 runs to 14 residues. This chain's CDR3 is CASSSGLRDHEQYF. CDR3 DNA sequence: TGCGCCAGCAGTAGTGGCCTAAGGGATCACGAGCAGTACTTC.